A single sample is the source of the 30 T cell receptor beta chains below, sequenced in a study of T-cell memory formation after mild COVID-19. TCRdb processed the 5' RACE reads anew with MiXCR; each CDR3 protein has one entry. Of more than 300,000 distinct CDR3 sequences in the sample, around 15% were seen once. The sample consisted of PBMCs or a T cell subset sorted from them (not recorded which). These receptors came from a man between 18 and 35 years old who had mild COVID-19 (a few samples of this study predate the infection). Cell type and time point are not known.

This clonotype came up a few times. The chain recombines TRBV4-2 with TRBJ2-3, with 9 nucleotides matching TRBD1. Trimming cost V 0 bases and J 4 bases; bases outside gene matches: 5. This CDR3 is 16 amino acids long. The V gene's germline CDR1 is LGHNA and CDR2 YNFKEQ. CDR3 bases: TGTGCCAGCAGCCAAGAAAGGACAGGGGCGTCAGATACGCAGTATTTT. This sequence encodes CASSQERTGASDTQYF.

J is TRBJ2-1 and V is TRBV12-3 or TRBV12-4; 15 positions match TRBD2. With 4 bases clipped from V and 7 bases from J, the junction kept 11 bases outside the gene matches. This CDR3 spans 18 amino acids. The CDR3 DNA reads TGTGCCAGCAGTTCCCAACGACCCGGGACTAGCGGGGGGAATGAGCAGTTCTTC. Its translation: CASSSQRPGTSGGNEQFF.

V usage is TRBV5-6 and J usage is TRBJ2-7; D unclear. V gave up 0 bases and J gave up 3 bases, with 7 bases separating them. The germline V gene has CDR1 SGHDT and CDR2 YYEEEE. The CDR3 length is 13 residues. The CDR3 loop is CASSLGLDYEQYV. For the CDR3, the DNA is TGTGCCAGCAGCTTGGGACTTGACTACGAGCAGTACGTC.

This clonotype showed up just a few times. The chain combines TRBV12-3 or TRBV12-4 with TRBJ2-7; TRBD1 might be the D (6 bases). This CDR3 contains 13 residues. Trimming took 4 bases from V and 0 from J, leaving 7 bases between them. CDR3 region: CASSSDSSYEQYF. DNA for the CDR3: TGTGCCAGCAGTTCGGACAGCTCCTACGAGCAGTACTTC.

A few counts support this clonotype. The chain joins TRBV28 to TRBJ1-2; 8 positions agree with TRBD1. Germline CDR1 reads MDHEN; CDR2 reads SYDVKM. V lost 4 bases to trimming and J lost 8 bases; unmatched junction nucleotides: 12. This CDR3 has 15 residues. This CDR3 reads CASSYSGGAFKGYTF. The DNA of the CDR3 is TGTGCCAGCAGTTACTCAGGGGGCGCATTTAAAGGCTACACCTTC.

This clonotype was counted ten times or more. V and J are TRBV5-1 and TRBJ2-3; 7 nucleotides line up with TRBD2. CDR3 size: 17 residues. The V gene end was trimmed by 4 bases and the J gene end by 2 bases; junction bases not matched to a gene: 13. Germline loops: CDR1 SGHRS, CDR2 YFSETQ. The CDR3 reads CASSPYSGGGATDTQYF. In nucleotides, the CDR3 is TGCGCCAGCAGCCCCTACTCGGGCGGGGGAGCCACAGATACGCAGTATTTT.

The chain links TRBV5-5 to TRBJ2-3; the D is unclear. Germline V lookup: CDR1 SGHKS, CDR2 YYEKEE (reference sequence). The CDR3 totals 16 residues. V was shortened by 1 base and J by 2 bases, with 14 bases between the two germline ends. CDR3 loop: CASSLSVQWDTDTQYF. The CDR3 DNA reads as TGTGCCAGCAGCTTGTCAGTGCAGTGGGACACAGATACGCAGTATTTT.

In this sample, this clonotype turned up a few times. Here the CDR3 DNA reads TGTGCCAGCAGCCCCGAGGGCTATGAGCAGTTCTTC. This gives the protein CASSPEGYEQFF. The chain employs TRBV7-2 and TRBJ2-1, with a weak D call TRBD2 (5 bases). The CDR3 loop spans 12 amino acids. Trimming stripped 5 bases from V and 8 bases from J, with 10 bases between. Per germline, CDR1 SGHTA and CDR2 FQGNSA.

The genes are TRBV5-1 and TRBJ2-1, with 10 bases that match TRBD1. The ends lost 5 bases at V and 10 bases at J; junction bases unmatched: 6. This CDR3 is built from 13 residues. The germline gives CDR1 SGHRS, CDR2 YFSETQ. CDR3 coding DNA: TGCGCCAGCAGAGGGACAGGGGCAGTAGAGCAGTTCTTC. This translates into CASRGTGAVEQFF.

The table lists this clonotype with a few counts. V usage is TRBV12-5 and J usage is TRBJ2-7; 8 nucleotides line up with TRBD1. This CDR3 region has 14 residues. V was pared by 6 bases and J by 2 bases, with 6 bases of the junction left unmatched. The germline V gene encodes CDR1 LGHNT and CDR2 FRNRAP. DNA of the CDR3: TGTGCTAGTGGAAGGACAGGGCCAACCTACGAGCAGTACTTC. It encodes CASGRTGPTYEQYF. Looking up the rest from reference TRBV12-5 and TRBJ2-7 gives the full variable domain: DARVTQTPRHKVTEMGQEVTMRCQPILGHNTVFWYRQTMMQGLELLAYFRNRAPLDDSGMPKDRFSAEMPDATLATLKIQPSEPRDSAVYFCASGRTGPTYEQYFGPGTRLTVT.

In regard to this clonotype: At one boundary the junction diverges from the germline segment, which might be a read error. The CDR3 coding sequence is TGCAGCGCGGCACGGGCCCGGTACACTGAAGCTCTCTTT. Translating it yields CSAARARYTEALF. The chain links TRBV29-1 to TRBJ1-1, with D unresolved. This CDR3 comprises 13 residues. Per the germline V gene, CDR1 is SQVTM and CDR2 is ANQGSEA.

This clonotype was found once. The chain joins TRBV9 to TRBJ2-1; a weak D match, TRBD2 (5 bases). The germline CDR1 and CDR2 sequences are SGDLS and YYNGEE. The CDR3 covers 15 residues. Trimming shortened V by 2 bases and J by 0 bases, and 9 bases separated the two germline ends. CDR3 nucleotide sequence: TGTGCCAGCAGCGTTGACGGGAACTCCTACAATGAGCAGTTCTTC. Residues: CASSVDGNSYNEQFF.

The genes are TRBV5-8 and TRBJ2-5, with a tentative D call TRBD2 (5 bases). CDR1 is SGHTS, CDR2 YDEGEE, per germline. V lost 1 base to trimming and J lost 7 bases, with 11 bases between them. The CDR3 consists of 13 residues. Written as DNA, the CDR3 is TGTGCCAGCAGCTTGATGGGAGAAGGGACCCAGTACTTC. Protein sequence: CASSLMGEGTQYF.

This clonotype was seen only a few times. This chain links TRBV7-2 with TRBJ1-1; D ambiguous. V was trimmed by 4 bases and J by 10 bases, leaving 10 bases between them. The length of the CDR3 is 11 residues. The germline V gene encodes CDR1 SGHTA and CDR2 FQGNSA. CDR3: CASSSSGGAFF. CDR3 bases: TGTGCCAGCAGCTCTAGTGGCGGAGCTTTCTTT.

This clonotype was seen a handful of times. This chain connects TRBV5-1 to TRBJ2-1; D uncertain. Germline CDR1 and CDR2: SGHRS and YFSETQ. This CDR3 is 13 amino acids long. V lost 0 bases to trimming and J lost 9 bases, with 10 bases between them. In DNA, the CDR3 is TGCGCCAGCAGCTTGGCCCATGACGGTGAGCAGTTCTTC. This codes for CASSLAHDGEQFF.

The chain has TRBV20-1 and TRBJ1-5; no definite D call. V was shortened by 3 bases and J by 3 bases, with 6 bases between the two germline ends. Germline CDR1 is DFQATT and CDR2 is SNEGSKA (reference sequence). The CDR3 loop spans 12 amino acids. CDR3 nucleotides: TGCAGTGCTAGGAACCTCAATCAGCCCCAGCATTTT. It codes for CSARNLNQPQHF.

This clonotype appeared a few times. The CDR3 sequence is CASSVLAADTQYF. The CDR3 DNA sequence: TGTGCCAGCAGTGTACTAGCAGCAGATACGCAGTATTTT. The chain uses TRBV12-3 or TRBV12-4 and TRBJ2-3; possibly TRBD2 for D (6 bases). The CDR3 extends over 13 amino acids. V was clipped by 5 bases and J by 4 bases, with 10 bases between them.

This rearrangement joins TRBV4-2 to TRBJ2-7; no firm D call. V lost 0 bases and J lost 2, with 11 bases in between. Germline V gene sequence: CDR1 LGHNA, CDR2 YNFKEQ. The CDR3 length is 15 residues. CDR3 nucleotides: TGTGCCAGCAGCCAAGATAGCCAGGCCGCCTACGAGCAGTACTTC. The encoded protein is CASSQDSQAAYEQYF.

This clonotype has a handful of counts. This chain uses TRBV9 with TRBJ2-3, with TRBD1 as a possible D gene (5 bases). Trimming cost V 0 bases and J 3 bases, with 11 bases left between them. The germline CDR1 and CDR2 sequences are SGDLS and YYNGEE. This CDR3 region has 15 residues. CDR3 bases: TGTGCCAGCAGCGTAGGACAGAGCTCGACAGATACGCAGTATTTT. Translating gives CASSVGQSSTDTQYF.

This clonotype was detected many times. The V gene is TRBV10-3, the J gene TRBJ1-1; TRBD1 agrees at 7 bases. With 6 bases clipped from V and 0 bases from J, the junction kept 4 bases outside the gene matches. Looked up from germline, CDR1 is ENHRY and CDR2 is SYGVKD. The CDR3 spans 14 residues. The CDR3 loop is CAISRGTVNTEAFF. CDR3 DNA sequence: TGTGCCATCAGCCGCGGGACAGTGAACACTGAAGCTTTCTTT.

The genes are TRBV7-9 and TRBJ2-3; D is unresolved. The germline gives CDR1 SEHNR, CDR2 FQNEAQ (reference sequence). V shed 6 bases and J shed 8 bases, with 9 bases lying between them. CDR3 length equals 11 residues. The CDR3 region is CASSLTGTQYF. The CDR3 bases are TGTGCCAGCAGTCTAACCGGTACGCAGTATTTT.

The rearrangement links TRBV11-1 to TRBJ2-7; TRBD2 agrees at 9 bases. Trimming took 3 bases from V and 3 from J; bases not matched to a gene: 6. There are 15 residues in the CDR3. Germline V CDR1 and CDR2: SGHAT, FQDESV (reference sequence). In DNA, the CDR3 is TGTGCCAGCAGCTTTAGGGGGACTAGCTTCTACGAGCAGTACTTC. Its protein product is CASSFRGTSFYEQYF.

The rearrangement links TRBV4-3 to TRBJ2-4; D call uncertain. CDR1 is LGHNA and CDR2 is YSLEER in the germline V gene. V dropped 3 bases and J dropped 5 bases, with 14 bases sitting between them. CDR3 size: 15 residues. The CDR3 DNA follows: TGCGCCAGCAGCCACATGGGCCCAGAGGAAAACATTCAGTACTTC. Residues: CASSHMGPEENIQYF.

The sample holds a few counts of this clonotype. The chain is built from TRBV27 and TRBJ2-7, with TRBD1 identical over 11 bases. Germline CDR1 and CDR2: MNHEY and SMNVEV (reference sequence). The CDR3 totals 16 residues. V dropped 5 bases and J dropped 2; count of bases not matched to a gene: 8. CDR3 sequence (DNA): TGTGCCAGCAGTGATCCTTCGGGACAGGGGGCCTACGAGCAGTACTTC. As protein: CASSDPSGQGAYEQYF.

This clonotype was picked up a small number of times. In DNA form, the CDR3 reads TGCGCCAGCAGCCCGGGGACAGTCCGCACAGATACGCAGTATTTT. As protein: CASSPGTVRTDTQYF. This sequence joins TRBV4-1 and TRBJ2-3; 7 bases line up with TRBD1. The CDR3 spans 15 residues. Trimming cost V 4 bases and J 1 base; bases outside gene matches: 5. Germline CDR1 is MGHRA and CDR2 is YSYEKL.

This clonotype was seen a handful of times. The CDR3, as DNA: TGTGCCAGCAGCCTACTCAGCGGGGGAGGAGGAAATGAGCAGTTCTTC. Protein: CASSLLSGGGGNEQFF. This chain joins TRBV7-9 and TRBJ2-1; 8 bases agree with TRBD2. The germline gives CDR1 SEHNR, CDR2 FQNEAQ (reference sequence). The CDR3 runs to 16 residues. J lost 7 bases, V lost 5 bases, and 13 bases had no gene match.

The V gene is TRBV12-3 or TRBV12-4, the J gene TRBJ2-1; 8 positions match TRBD2. V shed 4 bases, J shed 10 bases, and the junction held 12 bases outside the gene matches. This CDR3 is built from 15 residues. The CDR3 DNA sequence: TGTGCCAGCAGTTCAGAGATCGCGGGGGGCGGGGAGCAGTTCTTC. It yields the protein CASSSEIAGGGEQFF.

Only a few counts were recorded for this clonotype. The V call is TRBV7-2, the J call TRBJ2-7; D is unclear. The ends were cut back, 2 bases at V and 6 bases at J, with 8 bases in the middle. The CDR3 totals 12 residues. Per the germline V gene, CDR1 is SGHTA and CDR2 is FQGNSA. CDR3 DNA sequence: TGTGCCAGCAGCTTACCGTCTGTCGAGCAGTACTTC. It codes for CASSLPSVEQYF.

This clonotype was picked up many times. The rearrangement uses TRBV7-3 and TRBJ1-6, with D maybe TRBD1 (5 bases). Looked up from germline, CDR1 is SGHTA and CDR2 is FQGTGA. The CDR3 has 13 amino acids. Trimming removed 5 bases at V and 8 bases at J, with 10 bases between. CDR3 nucleotide sequence: TGTGCCAGCAGCAATGGGGCTTATTCACCCCTCCACTTT. This sequence encodes CASSNGAYSPLHF.

This clonotype appeared many times. The CDR3 bases are TGTGCCAGCAGTAAGGGAAACACTGAAGCTTTCTTT. It is translated as CASSKGNTEAFF. The V and J genes are TRBV5-5 and TRBJ1-1; the D is unclear. The CDR3 spans 12 residues. Trimming stripped 5 bases from V and 2 bases from J, with 7 bases between. The V gene's germline CDR1 is SGHKS and CDR2 YYEKEE (reference sequence).